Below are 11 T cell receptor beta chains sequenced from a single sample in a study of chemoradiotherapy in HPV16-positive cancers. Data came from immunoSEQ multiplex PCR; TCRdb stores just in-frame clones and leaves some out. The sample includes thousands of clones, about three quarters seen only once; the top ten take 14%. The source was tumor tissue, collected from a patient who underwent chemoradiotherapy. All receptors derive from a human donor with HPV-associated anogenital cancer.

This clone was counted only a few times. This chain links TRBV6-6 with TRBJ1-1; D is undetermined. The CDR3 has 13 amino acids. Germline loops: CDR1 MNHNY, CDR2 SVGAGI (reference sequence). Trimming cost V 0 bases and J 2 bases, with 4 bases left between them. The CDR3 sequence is CASSYSRNTEAFF. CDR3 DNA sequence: TGTGCCAGCAGTTACTCGAGAAACACTGAAGCTTTCTTT.

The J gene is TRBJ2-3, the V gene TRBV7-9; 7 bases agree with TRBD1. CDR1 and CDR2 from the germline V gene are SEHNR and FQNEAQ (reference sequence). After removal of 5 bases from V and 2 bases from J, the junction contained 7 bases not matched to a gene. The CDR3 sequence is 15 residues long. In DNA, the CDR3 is TGTGCCAGCAGCCCAGAGACAGGGACCACAGATACGCAGTATTTT. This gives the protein CASSPETGTTDTQYF. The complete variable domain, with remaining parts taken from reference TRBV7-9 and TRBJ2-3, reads DTGVSQNPRHKITKRGQNVTFRCDPISEHNRLYWYRQTLGQGPEFLTYFQNEAQLEKSRLLSDRFSAERPKGSFSTLEIQRTEQGDSAMYLCASSPETGTTDTQYFGPGTRLTVL.

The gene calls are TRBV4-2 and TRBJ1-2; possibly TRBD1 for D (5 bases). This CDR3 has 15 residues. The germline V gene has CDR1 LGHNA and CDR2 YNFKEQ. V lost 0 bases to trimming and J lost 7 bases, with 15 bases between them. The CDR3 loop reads CASSQEHTRDAGYTF. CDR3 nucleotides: TGTGCCAGCAGCCAAGAACACACAAGGGACGCTGGCTACACCTTC.

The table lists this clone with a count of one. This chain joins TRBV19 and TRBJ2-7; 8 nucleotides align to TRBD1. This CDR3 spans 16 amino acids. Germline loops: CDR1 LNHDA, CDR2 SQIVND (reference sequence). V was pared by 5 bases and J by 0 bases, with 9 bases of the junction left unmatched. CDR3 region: CASSPLGQGGSYEQYF. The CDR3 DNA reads TGTGCCAGTAGTCCCCTTGGACAGGGTGGCTCCTACGAGCAGTACTTC.

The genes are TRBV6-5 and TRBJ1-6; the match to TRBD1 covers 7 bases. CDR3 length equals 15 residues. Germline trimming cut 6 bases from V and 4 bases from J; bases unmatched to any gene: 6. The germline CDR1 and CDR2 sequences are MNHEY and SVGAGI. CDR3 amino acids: CASRVQGSYNSPLHF. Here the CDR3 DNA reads TGTGCCAGCAGGGTACAGGGGAGTTATAATTCACCCCTCCACTTT.

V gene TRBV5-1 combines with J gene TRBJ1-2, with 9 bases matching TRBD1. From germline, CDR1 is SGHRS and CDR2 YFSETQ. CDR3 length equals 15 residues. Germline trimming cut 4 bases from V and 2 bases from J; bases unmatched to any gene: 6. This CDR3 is CASSAQGTGNYGYTF. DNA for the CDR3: TGCGCCAGCAGCGCCCAGGGGACAGGGAACTATGGCTACACCTTC.

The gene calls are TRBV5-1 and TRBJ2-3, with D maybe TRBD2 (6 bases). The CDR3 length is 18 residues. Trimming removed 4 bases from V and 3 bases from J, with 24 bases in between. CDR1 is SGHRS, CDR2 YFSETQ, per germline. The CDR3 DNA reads TGCGCCAGCAGCGCCTTCCGTGGAGCGGCGGGGTGGACAGATACGCAGTATTTT. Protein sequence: CASSAFRGAAGWTDTQYF.

CDR3 nucleotides: TGTGCCACTGTAGTCGGGGGCGATTTGACTGAAGCTTTCTTT. It codes for CATVVGGDLTEAFF. The chain couples TRBV15 to TRBJ1-1, with D possibly TRBD1 on 6 matching bases. Trimming took 9 bases from V and 5 from J, leaving 19 bases between them. This CDR3 comprises 14 residues. From germline, CDR1 is LNHNV and CDR2 YYDKDF (reference sequence). The full variable domain, rest sourced from reference TRBV15 and TRBJ1-1, is DAMVIQNPRYQVTQFGKPVTLSCSQTLNHNVMYWYQQKSSQAPKLLFHYYDKDFNNEADTPDNFQSRRPNTSFCFLDIRSPGLGDTAMYLCATVVGGDLTEAFFGQGTRLTVV.

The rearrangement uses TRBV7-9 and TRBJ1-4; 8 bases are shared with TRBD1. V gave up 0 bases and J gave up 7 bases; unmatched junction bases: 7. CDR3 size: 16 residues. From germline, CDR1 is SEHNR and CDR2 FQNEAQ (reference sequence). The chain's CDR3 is CASSLATDRGFEKLFF. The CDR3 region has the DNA TGTGCCAGCAGCTTAGCGACCGACAGGGGATTTGAAAAACTGTTTTTT. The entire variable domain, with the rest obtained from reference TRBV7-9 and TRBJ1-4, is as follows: DTGVSQNPRHKITKRGQNVTFRCDPISEHNRLYWYRQTLGQGPEFLTYFQNEAQLEKSRLLSDRFSAERPKGSFSTLEIQRTEQGDSAMYLCASSLATDRGFEKLFFGSGTQLSVL.

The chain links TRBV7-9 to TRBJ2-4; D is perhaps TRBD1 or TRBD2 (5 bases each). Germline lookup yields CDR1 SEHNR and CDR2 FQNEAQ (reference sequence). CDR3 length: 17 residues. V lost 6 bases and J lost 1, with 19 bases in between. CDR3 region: CASSWGTRGVAKNIQYF. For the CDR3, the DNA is TGTGCCAGCAGTTGGGGCACCCGAGGGGTGGCCAAAAACATTCAGTACTTC.

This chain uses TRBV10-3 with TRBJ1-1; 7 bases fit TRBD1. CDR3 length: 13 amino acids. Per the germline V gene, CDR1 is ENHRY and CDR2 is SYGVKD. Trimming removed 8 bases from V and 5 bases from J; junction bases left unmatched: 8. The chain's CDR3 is CAIRGRGGTEAFF. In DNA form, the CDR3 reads TGTGCCATCCGGGGCAGGGGGGGGACTGAAGCTTTCTTT.